Listed below are T cell receptor beta chains from one sample, sequenced in a study of T cell responses to AZD1222 COVID-19 vaccine. Profiled with immunoSEQ multiplex PCR; TCRdb holds only in-frame clones, not every one. Here the sample spans about 120,000 clones, approximately 86% being singletons. Material: peripheral blood, obtained 28 days after the second AZD1222 dose. The receptors originated from an adult who received the AZD1222 COVID-19 vaccine. CDR3s include the opening cysteine and the closing phenylalanine or tryptophan. Fields, in order: D gene, J gene, V gene, clone size, CDR3 protein, CDR3 DNA. A D gene is named only where the DNA matches it firmly. Clone size is not always given. Where it is, it says once, few, many or a class for expanded clones.

d_call: TRBD1
j_call: TRBJ2-6
v_call: TRBV18
clone_size: -
cdr3_aa: CASSLGQGTSGANVLTF
cdr3_nt: TGTGCCAGCTCGCTGGGACAGGGAACTTCTGGGGCCAACGTCCTGACTTTC

d_call: -
j_call: TRBJ2-6
v_call: TRBV5-6
clone_size: -
cdr3_aa: CASSLYWTAGANVLTF
cdr3_nt: TGTGCCAGCAGCTTGTATTGGACAGCTGGGGCCAACGTCCTGACTTTC

d_call: -
j_call: TRBJ2-3
v_call: TRBV29-1
clone_size: -
cdr3_aa: CSAGTDTQYF
cdr3_nt: TGCAGCGCCGGCACAGATACGCAGTATTTT

d_call: TRBD1
j_call: TRBJ1-2
v_call: TRBV9
clone_size: -
cdr3_aa: CASQGTAANYGYTF
cdr3_nt: TGTGCCAGCCAGGGGACAGCAGCTAACTATGGCTACACCTTC

d_call: -
j_call: TRBJ2-1
v_call: TRBV28
clone_size: -
cdr3_aa: CASSSGIHIEQFF
cdr3_nt: TGTGCCAGCAGTTCCGGGATTCACATTGAGCAGTTCTTC

d_call: TRBD1
j_call: TRBJ1-1
v_call: TRBV4-1
clone_size: -
cdr3_aa: CASRAWDRGTEAFF
cdr3_nt: TGCGCCAGCCGGGCGTGGGACAGGGGCACTGAAGCTTTCTTT

d_call: TRBD2
j_call: TRBJ2-3
v_call: TRBV19
clone_size: -
cdr3_aa: CASGGGNTQYF
cdr3_nt: TGTGCCAGTGGGGGGGGAAATACGCAGTATTTT

d_call: TRBD1
j_call: TRBJ1-3
v_call: TRBV3-1/TRBV3-2
clone_size: -
cdr3_aa: CASSQDRARGNTIYF
cdr3_nt: TGTGCCAGCAGCCAGGACAGGGCCAGGGGAAACACCATATATTTT

d_call: -
j_call: TRBJ1-2
v_call: TRBV18
clone_size: -
cdr3_aa: CASSPADRNYGYTF
cdr3_nt: TGTGCCAGCTCACCAGCCGACAGAAACTATGGCTACACCTTC

d_call: -
j_call: TRBJ1-3
v_call: TRBV15
clone_size: -
cdr3_aa: CATSTDNRNTIYF
cdr3_nt: TGTGCCACCAGCACAGACAACAGGAACACCATATATTTT

d_call: -
j_call: TRBJ1-6
v_call: TRBV28
clone_size: -
cdr3_aa: CASSAPGGSYNSPLHF
cdr3_nt: TGTGCCAGCAGTGCCCCCGGGGGCTCCTATAATTCACCCCTCCACTTT

d_call: -
j_call: TRBJ1-5
v_call: TRBV19
clone_size: -
cdr3_aa: CASIKGPNQPQHF
cdr3_nt: TGTGCCAGTATTAAGGGCCCCAATCAGCCCCAGCATTTT

d_call: -
j_call: TRBJ2-2
v_call: TRBV7-2
clone_size: -
cdr3_aa: CASSLVSNTGELFF
cdr3_nt: TGTGCCAGCAGCTTAGTGAGCAACACCGGGGAGCTGTTTTTT

d_call: TRBD2
j_call: TRBJ2-5
v_call: TRBV5-4
clone_size: -
cdr3_aa: CASSLDLAGRGQYF
cdr3_nt: TGTGCCAGCAGCTTGGACCTAGCGGGAAGGGGTCAGTACTTC

d_call: -
j_call: TRBJ1-5
v_call: TRBV20-1
clone_size: -
cdr3_aa: CSARGGQPQHF
cdr3_nt: TGCAGTGCTAGGGGGGGTCAGCCCCAGCATTTT

d_call: -
j_call: TRBJ1-2
v_call: TRBV29-1
clone_size: -
cdr3_aa: CSVSGYTF
cdr3_nt: TGCAGCGTGTCTGGCTACACCTTC

d_call: TRBD2
j_call: TRBJ2-3
v_call: TRBV5-1
clone_size: -
cdr3_aa: CASSLQPSSGGGTDTQYF
cdr3_nt: TGCGCCAGCAGCCTCCAACCTTCTAGCGGGGGGGGCACAGATACGCAGTATTTT

d_call: TRBD1
j_call: TRBJ2-7
v_call: TRBV15
clone_size: -
cdr3_aa: CATGPRTGGYEQYF
cdr3_nt: TGTGCCACCGGCCCCCGGACAGGGGGCTACGAGCAGTACTTC

d_call: TRBD1
j_call: TRBJ1-1
v_call: TRBV5-1
clone_size: -
cdr3_aa: CASAVQGADTEAFF
cdr3_nt: TGCGCCAGCGCGGTTCAGGGGGCGGACACTGAAGCTTTCTTT

d_call: -
j_call: TRBJ1-5
v_call: TRBV12-3/TRBV12-4
clone_size: -
cdr3_aa: CASSFGRGQPQHF
cdr3_nt: TGTGCCAGCAGTTTTGGCAGGGGACAGCCCCAGCATTTT

d_call: -
j_call: TRBJ1-1
v_call: TRBV4-3
clone_size: -
cdr3_aa: CASSQVEANGAEAFF
cdr3_nt: TGCGCCAGCAGCCAAGTCGAAGCCAACGGCGCTGAAGCTTTCTTT

d_call: TRBD2
j_call: TRBJ2-7
v_call: TRBV15
clone_size: -
cdr3_aa: CATSFGGSSYEQYF
cdr3_nt: TGTGCCACCAGCTTTGGCGGGAGCTCCTACGAGCAGTACTTC

d_call: TRBD1
j_call: TRBJ1-1
v_call: TRBV10-2
clone_size: -
cdr3_aa: CASSERNRGMNTEAFF
cdr3_nt: TGCGCCAGCAGTGAGAGAAACAGGGGTATGAACACTGAAGCTTTCTTT

d_call: TRBD2
j_call: TRBJ2-5
v_call: TRBV11-3
clone_size: -
cdr3_aa: CASSPSSGVGETQYF
cdr3_nt: TGTGCCAGCAGCCCCTCTAGCGGGGTCGGGGAGACCCAGTACTTC

d_call: -
j_call: TRBJ1-4
v_call: TRBV5-6
clone_size: -
cdr3_aa: CASSSSGLRNEKLFF
cdr3_nt: TGTGCCAGCAGCTCCTCCGGTCTCAGAAATGAAAAACTGTTTTTT

d_call: -
j_call: TRBJ2-5
v_call: TRBV15
clone_size: -
cdr3_aa: CATSRDPGETQYF
cdr3_nt: TGTGCCACCAGCAGAGACCCTGGAGAGACCCAGTACTTC

d_call: -
j_call: TRBJ1-2
v_call: TRBV6-2/TRBV6-3
clone_size: -
cdr3_aa: CASSYDPSRAGYTF
cdr3_nt: TGTGCCAGCAGTTACGATCCAAGCAGAGCCGGCTACACCTTC

d_call: -
j_call: TRBJ2-3
v_call: TRBV4-3
clone_size: -
cdr3_aa: CASSQSFRGTDTQYF
cdr3_nt: TGCGCCAGCAGCCAATCCTTTAGGGGCACAGATACGCAGTATTTT

d_call: -
j_call: TRBJ2-7
v_call: TRBV6-5
clone_size: -
cdr3_aa: CAAGSTGRSYEQYF
cdr3_nt: TGTGCCGCGGGCTCGACAGGGAGGTCCTACGAGCAGTACTTC

d_call: TRBD1
j_call: TRBJ2-3
v_call: TRBV19
clone_size: -
cdr3_aa: CASGQAGTDTQYF
cdr3_nt: TGTGCCAGCGGACAGGCCGGCACAGATACGCAGTATTTT

d_call: TRBD1
j_call: TRBJ1-5
v_call: TRBV7-6
clone_size: -
cdr3_aa: CASSLRQGRGQPQHF
cdr3_nt: TGTGCCAGCAGCTTGCGACAGGGGAGGGGTCAGCCCCAGCATTTT

d_call: TRBD1
j_call: TRBJ1-1
v_call: TRBV27
clone_size: -
cdr3_aa: CASSPGTGVNTEAFF
cdr3_nt: TGTGCCAGCAGTCCAGGGACAGGGGTGAACACTGAAGCTTTCTTT

d_call: -
j_call: TRBJ2-3
v_call: TRBV3-1/TRBV3-2
clone_size: -
cdr3_aa: CASSQFGASASRIKQYF
cdr3_nt: TGTGCCAGCAGCCAGTTTGGGGCTAGTGCGAGCCGAATTAAGCAGTATTTT

d_call: -
j_call: TRBJ1-2
v_call: TRBV6-5
clone_size: -
cdr3_aa: CASSYSGAGGYTF
cdr3_nt: TGTGCCAGCAGTTACTCAGGGGCGGGTGGCTACACCTTC

d_call: -
j_call: TRBJ1-1
v_call: TRBV30
clone_size: -
cdr3_aa: CAWVSRFRSEAFF
cdr3_nt: TGTGCCTGGGTTTCACGTTTTAGGTCTGAGGCTTTCTTT

d_call: -
j_call: TRBJ1-6
v_call: TRBV25-1
clone_size: -
cdr3_aa: CASSEWGFSALHF
cdr3_nt: TGTGCCAGCAGTGAATGGGGTTTTTCAGCCCTCCACTTT

d_call: TRBD1
j_call: TRBJ1-1
v_call: TRBV9
clone_size: -
cdr3_aa: CASSVSGTVTEAFF
cdr3_nt: TGTGCCAGCAGCGTATCCGGGACAGTCACTGAAGCTTTCTTT

d_call: -
j_call: TRBJ2-5
v_call: TRBV5-4
clone_size: few
cdr3_aa: CASSSGLVQETQYF
cdr3_nt: TGTGCCAGCAGCTCGGGACTGGTCCAAGAGACCCAGTACTTC

d_call: -
j_call: TRBJ2-1
v_call: TRBV4-1
clone_size: once
cdr3_aa: CASSQGPTRLGQFF
cdr3_nt: TGCGCCAGCAGCCAAGGTCCCACAAGGCTAGGGCAGTTCTTC

d_call: -
j_call: TRBJ2-7
v_call: TRBV9
clone_size: -
cdr3_aa: CASSGSGTGHYEQYF
cdr3_nt: TGTGCCAGCAGCGGCTCCGGGACGGGGCACTACGAGCAGTACTTC

d_call: -
j_call: TRBJ1-6
v_call: TRBV7-9
clone_size: once
cdr3_aa: CASSLEQNSPLHF
cdr3_nt: TGTGCCAGCAGCTTAGAGCAGAATTCACCCCTCCACTTT

d_call: TRBD1
j_call: TRBJ1-1
v_call: TRBV5-1
clone_size: -
cdr3_aa: CASTTRQGMNTEAFF
cdr3_nt: TGCGCCAGCACCACTCGACAGGGGATGAACACTGAAGCTTTCTTT

d_call: -
j_call: TRBJ1-6
v_call: TRBV27
clone_size: -
cdr3_aa: CASRYTGRSPLHF
cdr3_nt: TGTGCCAGCAGGTATACAGGGAGGTCACCCCTCCACTTT

d_call: -
j_call: TRBJ1-4
v_call: TRBV11-2
clone_size: few
cdr3_aa: CASSLTGGGEKLFF
cdr3_nt: TGTGCCAGCAGCTTGACGGGCGGTGGCGAAAAACTGTTTTTT

d_call: -
j_call: TRBJ1-6
v_call: TRBV11-2
clone_size: -
cdr3_aa: CASSFSGRSSPLHF
cdr3_nt: TGTGCCAGCAGCTTTTCAGGGCGGAGTTCACCCCTCCACTTT

d_call: -
j_call: TRBJ2-3
v_call: TRBV5-8
clone_size: -
cdr3_aa: CASSWGRGGTDTQYF
cdr3_nt: TGTGCCAGCAGCTGGGGCAGGGGAGGCACAGATACGCAGTATTTT

d_call: -
j_call: TRBJ1-2
v_call: TRBV21-1
clone_size: -
cdr3_aa: CASSVRQGRNYGYTF
cdr3_nt: TGTGCCAGCAGCGTACGACAGGGACGTAACTATGGCTACACCTTC

d_call: -
j_call: TRBJ1-2
v_call: TRBV18
clone_size: -
cdr3_aa: CASSPRGLTYGYTF
cdr3_nt: TGTGCCAGCTCACCACGTGGGTTAACATATGGCTACACCTTC

d_call: TRBD1
j_call: TRBJ1-3
v_call: TRBV10-2
clone_size: few
cdr3_aa: CASNRDRGGNTIYF
cdr3_nt: TGCGCCAGCAACCGAGACAGGGGAGGAAACACCATATATTTT

d_call: TRBD2
j_call: TRBJ2-1
v_call: TRBV14
clone_size: few
cdr3_aa: CASNPLLAGGPHEQFF
cdr3_nt: TGTGCCAGCAACCCCCTCCTAGCGGGGGGGCCACATGAGCAGTTCTTC

d_call: -
j_call: TRBJ1-5
v_call: TRBV12-3/TRBV12-4
clone_size: once
cdr3_aa: CASSFPGDQPQHF
cdr3_nt: TGTGCCAGCAGTTTCCCAGGAGATCAGCCCCAGCATTTT

d_call: -
j_call: TRBJ1-1
v_call: TRBV7-3
clone_size: -
cdr3_aa: CASSLQGADTEAFF
cdr3_nt: TGTGCCAGCAGCTTACAAGGGGCGGACACTGAAGCTTTCTTT

d_call: TRBD1
j_call: TRBJ1-5
v_call: TRBV2
clone_size: -
cdr3_aa: CASSGQGQWQPQHF
cdr3_nt: TGTGCCAGCAGTGGACAGGGACAATGGCAGCCCCAGCATTTT

d_call: -
j_call: TRBJ1-2
v_call: TRBV28
clone_size: -
cdr3_aa: CASSLGQVSNYGYTF
cdr3_nt: TGTGCCAGCAGTTTAGGGCAGGTCTCTAACTATGGCTACACCTTC

d_call: -
j_call: TRBJ1-5
v_call: TRBV28
clone_size: -
cdr3_aa: CASSFGGRKRYSNQPQHF
cdr3_nt: TGTGCCAGCAGTTTTGGGGGTCGGAAGAGATATAGCAATCAGCCCCAGCATTTT

d_call: -
j_call: TRBJ2-7
v_call: TRBV6-2/TRBV6-3
clone_size: -
cdr3_aa: CASSYTVDVLEQYF
cdr3_nt: TGTGCCAGCAGTTACACCGTTGACGTGCTCGAGCAGTACTTC

d_call: -
j_call: TRBJ1-4
v_call: TRBV7-2
clone_size: -
cdr3_aa: CASSIQGNEKLFF
cdr3_nt: TGTGCCAGCAGCATACAGGGTAATGAAAAACTGTTTTTT

d_call: -
j_call: TRBJ1-1
v_call: TRBV28
clone_size: -
cdr3_aa: CASRESRGLNTEAFF
cdr3_nt: TGTGCCAGCAGGGAATCGCGGGGCCTTAACACTGAAGCTTTCTTT